The clone carrying this T cell receptor (beta chain) was detected a few times. This specimen comes from a study of T-cell reconstitution after alpha-beta-depleted transplantation in children. This CDR3 region has 15 residues. The germline gives CDR1 SGHRS, CDR2 YFSETQ. The V end was cut by 0 bases, the J end by 2 bases, with 9 bases between. Researchers prepared the TCRbeta library using unique molecular identifiers, the study reports. TCRdb itself ran the PCR reads through MiXCR, one entry per CDR3 protein. The sample lists some 500,000 distinct CDR3 sequences, 15% to 20% seen once, with 3% to 3.5% in the top ten.

V usage is TRBV5-1 and J usage is TRBJ1-3; TRBD1 might be the D (5 bases). The receptor's source is a human donor who donated a stem cell graft to a child with acute lymphoblastic leukemia. The sample consisted of PBMCs from the stem cell graft donor, taken from the stem cell graft. The CDR3 loop is CASSLAAGTGNTIYF. The CDR3, as DNA: TGCGCCAGCAGCTTGGCCGCAGGGACTGGAAACACCATATATTTT.